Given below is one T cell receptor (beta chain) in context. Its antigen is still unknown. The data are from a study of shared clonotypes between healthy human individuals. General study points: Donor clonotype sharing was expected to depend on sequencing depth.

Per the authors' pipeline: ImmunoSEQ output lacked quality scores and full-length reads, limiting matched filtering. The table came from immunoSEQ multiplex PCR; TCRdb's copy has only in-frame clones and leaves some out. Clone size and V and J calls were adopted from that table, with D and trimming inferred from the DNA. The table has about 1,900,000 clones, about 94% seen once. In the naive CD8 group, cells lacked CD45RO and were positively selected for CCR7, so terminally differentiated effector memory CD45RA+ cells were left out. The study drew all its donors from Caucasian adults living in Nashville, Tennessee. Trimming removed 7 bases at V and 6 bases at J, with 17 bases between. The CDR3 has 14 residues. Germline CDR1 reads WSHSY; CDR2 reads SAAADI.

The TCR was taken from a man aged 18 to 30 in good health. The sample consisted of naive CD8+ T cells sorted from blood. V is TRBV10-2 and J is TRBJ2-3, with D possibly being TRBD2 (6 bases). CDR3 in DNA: TGCGCCAGCACCTCTGGAGGGAGAGGGGATACGCAGTATTTT. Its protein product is CASTSGGRGDTQYF.